The next 30 T cell receptor beta chains were all read from a single sample in a study of blood T cell repertoires in COVID-19. Method: immunoSEQ multiplex PCR; TCRdb's copy keeps in-frame clones and lacks some. The sample lists approximately 80,000 clones; approximately 85% were seen once. Sequencing was performed on peripheral blood. These TCRs come from a man aged 45-65 years with active COVID-19.

The genes are TRBV7-9 and TRBJ2-2; TRBD1 agrees at 7 bases. The J segment lost 5 bases and the V segment lost 4 bases, leaving 1 base of the junction unmatched. Looked up from germline, CDR1 is SEHNR and CDR2 is FQNEAQ (reference sequence). This CDR3 has 13 amino acids. CDR3 protein: CASSSRGTGELFF. CDR3 bases: TGTGCCAGCAGCTCCAGGGGGACCGGGGAGCTGTTTTTT.

The chain carries TRBV5-1 and TRBJ1-1; the D is unclear. Trimming stripped 0 bases from V and 2 bases from J, with 8 bases between. The CDR3 contains 14 residues. CDR1 is SGHRS, CDR2 YFSETQ, per germline. The CDR3 is CASSLVGPNTEAFF. The DNA of the CDR3 is TGCGCCAGCAGCTTGGTCGGTCCTAACACTGAAGCTTTCTTT.

The chain links TRBV24-1 to TRBJ2-1; 11 bases align to TRBD1. The CDR3 has 15 amino acids. Germline V lookup: CDR1 KGHDR, CDR2 SFDVKD. The V gene end was trimmed by 5 bases and the J gene end by 4 bases; junction bases not matched to a gene: 3. The CDR3 loop is CATSGGQGGYNEQFF. The CDR3 DNA sequence: TGTGCCACCAGTGGGGGACAGGGGGGATACAATGAGCAGTTCTTC.

This clone has only a few counts. The chain employs TRBV24-1 and TRBJ1-5; possible D gene TRBD1, 6 bases. Trimming removed 3 bases at V and 6 bases at J, with 23 bases between. The CDR3 covers 18 residues. Germline V lookup: CDR1 KGHDR, CDR2 SFDVKD. CDR3: CATSDPAQLTGRSQPQHF. The CDR3 coding sequence is TGTGCCACCAGTGATCCCGCGCAGTTAACAGGGCGGAGTCAGCCCCAGCATTTT.

This chain joins TRBV7-2 and TRBJ1-3; no clear D. This CDR3 region has 17 residues. Between the trimmed V and J ends, which lost 1 base and 1 base, there was a span of 14 bases. Germline-derived CDR1 and CDR2 are SGHTA and FQGNSA. The CDR3 region has the DNA TGTGCCAGCAGCTTAGGGGAGTCTCCATCTTCTGGAAACACCATATATTTT. Translated, it gives CASSLGESPSSGNTIYF.

The chain has TRBV30 and TRBJ2-7; 7 positions match TRBD1. This CDR3 comprises 17 residues. CDR1 is GTSNPN and CDR2 is SVGIG in the germline V gene (reference sequence). V shed 3 bases and J 3 bases; nucleotides not matched to a gene: 17. CDR3 loop: CAWSAPEGQPVDYEQYF. The CDR3, as DNA: TGTGCCTGGAGCGCGCCCGAGGGACAGCCCGTGGACTACGAGCAGTACTTC.

This rearrangement joins TRBV9 to TRBJ1-6; possible D gene TRBD1, 6 bases. The CDR3 contains 15 residues. V was clipped by 3 bases and J by 5 bases, with 12 bases between them. CDR1 is SGDLS and CDR2 is YYNGEE in the germline V gene. The CDR3 loop reads CASSGRQDHNSPLHF. In nucleotides, the CDR3 is TGTGCCAGCAGCGGACGACAGGACCATAATTCACCCCTCCACTTT.

The genes are TRBV7-2 and TRBJ2-2, with TRBD1 matching over 10 bases. J lost 8 bases, V lost 6 bases, and 3 bases had no gene match. The CDR3 has 13 amino acids. Looked up from germline, CDR1 is SGHTA and CDR2 is FQGNSA. CDR3 protein: CASRRQGAGELFF. DNA of the CDR3: TGTGCCAGCAGACGACAGGGGGCGGGGGAGCTGTTTTTT. The full variable domain, with the rest looked up from reference TRBV7-2 and TRBJ2-2, is GAGVSQSPSNKVTEKGKDVELRCDPISGHTALYWYRQSLGQGLEFLIYFQGNSAPDKSGLPSDRFSAERTGGSVSTLTIQRTQQEDSAVYLCASRRQGAGELFFGEGSRLTVL.

This chain joins TRBV9 and TRBJ1-2; tentatively, D is TRBD1 (6 bases). V lost 0 bases, J lost 7 bases, and 16 bases lay in between. The CDR3 loop spans 15 amino acids. The germline V gene has CDR1 SGDLS and CDR2 YYNGEE. The CDR3, as DNA: TGTGCCAGCAGCGTAGGGTCAGGGGACCTTCCTGGCTACACCTTC. Translation gives CASSVGSGDLPGYTF.

This chain uses TRBV30 with TRBJ1-1; D not certain. The CDR3 length is 12 residues. Germline assignment: CDR1 GTSNPN and CDR2 SVGIG (reference sequence). V was cut by 2 bases and J by 4 bases, with 8 bases left in between. In nucleotides, the CDR3 is TGTGCCTGGAGTATGGGAGGCACTGAAGCTTTCTTT. It is translated as CAWSMGGTEAFF.

V and J are TRBV7-2 and TRBJ1-6; weak D call: TRBD1 (5 bases). The length of the CDR3 is 16 residues. Germline loops: CDR1 SGHTA, CDR2 FQGNSA. V lost 2 bases and J lost 12, with 20 bases in between. The CDR3 reads CASSLNPRQGGLPLHF. CDR3 bases: TGTGCCAGCAGCTTAAATCCGCGGCAGGGTGGTCTACCCCTCCACTTT.

This chain joins TRBV7-9 and TRBJ2-7; TRBD2 might be the D (5 bases). CDR3 length: 14 amino acids. Germline V CDR1 and CDR2: SEHNR, FQNEAQ (reference sequence). V was shortened by 5 bases and J by 0 bases, with 11 bases between the two germline ends. The CDR3 nucleotides are TGTGCCAGCAGCCCCCAAACTAGCTCCTACGAGCAGTACTTC. Protein sequence: CASSPQTSSYEQYF.

This clone was seen a few times. J is TRBJ2-3 and V is TRBV18; D remains ambiguous. Germline V lookup: CDR1 KGHSH, CDR2 LQKENI. V lost 8 bases to trimming and J lost 3 bases, with 18 bases between them. The CDR3 contains 15 residues. The CDR3 reads CASTRANYGTDTQYF. CDR3 coding DNA: TGTGCCAGCACGAGAGCCAACTATGGGACAGATACGCAGTATTTT.

This chain joins TRBV6-6 and TRBJ1-2, with D possibly matching TRBD1 (5 bases). This CDR3 spans 14 amino acids. Germline assignment: CDR1 MNHNY and CDR2 SVGAGI (reference sequence). Trimming pared 6 bases from V and 6 bases from J, leaving 17 bases between. CDR3 in amino acids: CASRSTEKGHGYTF. For the CDR3, the DNA is TGTGCCAGCAGATCGACAGAAAAGGGGCATGGCTACACCTTC.

The rearrangement uses TRBV5-1 and TRBJ1-3; TRBD1 matches at 9 bases. V was clipped by 4 bases and J by 4 bases; unmatched bases: 9. The CDR3 has 16 residues. Germline V CDR1 and CDR2: SGHRS, YFSETQ. In nucleotides, the CDR3 is TGCGCCAGCAGCGTCGGGGGGACAGGGACCGGAAACACCATATATTTT. Translation gives CASSVGGTGTGNTIYF. The variable domain in full, completed from reference TRBV5-1 and TRBJ1-3, reads KAGVTQTPRYLIKTRGQQVTLSCSPISGHRSVSWYQQTPGQGLQFLFEYFSETQRNKGNFPGRFSGRQFSNSRSEMNVSTLELGDSALYLCASSVGGTGTGNTIYFGEGSWLTVV.

The gene calls are TRBV7-9 and TRBJ1-1; 7 nucleotides line up with TRBD1. V shed 4 bases, J shed 1 base, and the junction held 6 bases outside the gene matches. CDR3 length: 15 amino acids. The germline V gene encodes CDR1 SEHNR and CDR2 FQNEAQ (reference sequence). The CDR3 spells CASSSDRAGNTEAFF. Written as DNA, the CDR3 is TGTGCCAGCAGCTCTGACAGGGCAGGGAACACTGAAGCTTTCTTT. The full variable domain, with the rest looked up from reference TRBV7-9 and TRBJ1-1, is DTGVSQNPRHKITKRGQNVTFRCDPISEHNRLYWYRQTLGQGPEFLTYFQNEAQLEKSRLLSDRFSAERPKGSFSTLEIQRTEQGDSAMYLCASSSDRAGNTEAFFGQGTRLTVV.

This rearrangement joins TRBV5-1 to TRBJ1-2, with 9 nucleotides matching TRBD1. Germline V gene sequence: CDR1 SGHRS, CDR2 YFSETQ. V was pared by 0 bases and J by 9 bases, with 3 bases of the junction left unmatched. The CDR3 runs 13 residues. The CDR3 DNA follows: TGCGCCAGCAGCTTGGCCGGACAGGGGAGCTACACCTTC. Its translation is CASSLAGQGSYTF.

This chain uses TRBV6-5 with TRBJ1-2; 9 bases align to TRBD1. The V gene end was trimmed by 5 bases and the J gene end by 4 bases; junction bases not matched to a gene: 5. The CDR3 runs to 14 residues. CDR1 and CDR2 (germline): MNHEY, SVGAGI. Here the CDR3 reads CASSQDRGGYGYTF. The CDR3 DNA reads TGTGCCAGCAGTCAGGACAGGGGTGGCTATGGCTACACCTTC.

The V and J genes are TRBV7-2 and TRBJ2-1; D not certain. The germline V gene has CDR1 SGHTA and CDR2 FQGNSA. V lost 1 base to trimming and J lost 7 bases, with 8 bases between them. The CDR3 is 13 residues long. The CDR3 is CASSLVPENEQFF. CDR3 in DNA: TGTGCCAGCAGCTTAGTACCTGAGAATGAGCAGTTCTTC.

The genes are TRBV5-4 and TRBJ2-1; D is unclear. This CDR3 spans 16 amino acids. In germline, CDR1 is SGHNT, CDR2 YYREEE (reference sequence). Trimming took 2 bases from V and 6 from J, leaving 18 bases between them. DNA for the CDR3: TGTGCCAGCAGCTTAGGTGGCGCGGTCTCTTTCAATGAGCAGTTCTTC. Translating it yields CASSLGGAVSFNEQFF.

The V and J genes are TRBV11-1 and TRBJ2-2; TRBD1 matches at 9 bases. The length of the CDR3 is 16 residues. The junction had 8 bases not matched to a gene; V was cut back by 3 bases and J by 6 bases. The germline V gene has CDR1 SGHAT and CDR2 FQDESV (reference sequence). The CDR3 nucleotides read TGTGCCAGCAGCTTCCTCGGGACAGGGATTTCCGGGGAGCTGTTTTTT. The encoded protein is CASSFLGTGISGELFF.

The table lists this clone with a count of one. V gene TRBV6-5 combines with J gene TRBJ1-1, with D hard to call. Trimming pared 1 base from V and 4 bases from J, leaving 7 bases between. The CDR3 has 13 residues. CDR1 and CDR2 (germline): MNHEY, SVGAGI. The DNA of the CDR3 is TGTGCCAGCAGTTACTTGGGAGGCACTGAAGCTTTCTTT. This sequence encodes CASSYLGGTEAFF.

The chain recombines TRBV5-6 with TRBJ2-1; TRBD2 matches 7 bases. CDR1 is SGHDT, CDR2 YYEEEE, per germline. With 3 bases clipped from V and 2 bases from J, the junction kept 11 bases outside the gene matches. This CDR3 has 17 amino acids. The CDR3 region is CASSSWGLAATYNEQFF. In nucleotides, the CDR3 is TGTGCCAGCAGCTCATGGGGTCTAGCGGCTACCTACAATGAGCAGTTCTTC.

The chain links TRBV5-4 to TRBJ2-5; TRBD1 might be the D (5 bases). There are 15 residues in the CDR3. CDR1 and CDR2 (germline): SGHNT, YYREEE (reference sequence). Trimming took off 4 bases at V and 1 base at J, with 14 bases between the two ends. In nucleotides, the CDR3 is TGTGCCAGCAGCCCTTTCGCCAGGGTCCAAGAGACCCAGTACTTC. Translated: CASSPFARVQETQYF.

The chain uses TRBV6-6 and TRBJ2-7, with D maybe TRBD1 (5 bases). Per the germline V gene, CDR1 is MNHNY and CDR2 is SVGAGI (reference sequence). The germline V and J ends were trimmed by 2 bases and 0 bases, with 11 bases remaining between them. This CDR3 has 15 amino acids. The CDR3 spells CASSYGAGNSYEQYF. The DNA for the CDR3 is TGTGCCAGCAGTTACGGGGCAGGGAACTCCTACGAGCAGTACTTC.

V and J are TRBV7-2 and TRBJ1-2; 9 nucleotides match TRBD1. CDR3 length equals 15 residues. Germline-derived CDR1 and CDR2 are SGHTA and FQGNSA. The junction had 11 bases not matched to a gene; V was cut back by 5 bases and J by 7 bases. This CDR3 is CASSPQTGGTGGYTF. In DNA form, the CDR3 reads TGTGCCAGCAGCCCGCAGACAGGGGGAACCGGTGGCTACACCTTC.

The chain couples TRBV6-5 to TRBJ2-7; tentatively, D is TRBD2 (6 bases). V was shortened by 7 bases and J by 7 bases, with 17 bases between the two germline ends. Per germline, CDR1 MNHEY and CDR2 SVGAGI. The CDR3 is 13 amino acids. CDR3 DNA sequence: TGTGCCAGCAACTCGGGGACGACTAGTGAGCAGTACTTC. This gives the protein CASNSGTTSEQYF.

The chain joins TRBV7-9 to TRBJ2-7, with 7 positions matching TRBD1. The junction had 10 bases not matched to a gene; V was cut back by 7 bases and J by 4 bases. This CDR3 is built from 14 residues. Germline values: CDR1 SEHNR, CDR2 FQNEAQ (reference sequence). The CDR3 DNA reads as TGTGCCAGCAACCTACAGGGGCTTAGGTACGAGCAGTACTTC. Residues: CASNLQGLRYEQYF.

Only a few counts were recorded for this clone. J is TRBJ2-7 and V is TRBV11-2, with D possibly TRBD1 on 5 matching bases. V was clipped by 4 bases and J by 5 bases, with 12 bases between them. CDR1 SGHAT and CDR2 FQNNGV come from the germline V gene. The CDR3 is 13 amino acids. Here the CDR3 reads CASSSPRGHEQYF. The CDR3 bases are TGTGCCAGCAGCTCCCCAAGGGGCCACGAGCAGTACTTC.

This clone was detected only a few times. Other DNA sequences of this sample code for an identical CDR3. The genes are TRBV6-6 and TRBJ2-7, with D perhaps matching TRBD1 (5 bases). This CDR3 region has 13 residues. V shed 6 bases and J shed 3 bases, with 12 bases lying between them. Looked up from germline, CDR1 is MNHNY and CDR2 is SVGAGI (reference sequence). Written as DNA, the CDR3 is TGTGCCAGCAGAACCTCCGACAGCTACGAGCAGTACTTC. Its protein product is CASRTSDSYEQYF.